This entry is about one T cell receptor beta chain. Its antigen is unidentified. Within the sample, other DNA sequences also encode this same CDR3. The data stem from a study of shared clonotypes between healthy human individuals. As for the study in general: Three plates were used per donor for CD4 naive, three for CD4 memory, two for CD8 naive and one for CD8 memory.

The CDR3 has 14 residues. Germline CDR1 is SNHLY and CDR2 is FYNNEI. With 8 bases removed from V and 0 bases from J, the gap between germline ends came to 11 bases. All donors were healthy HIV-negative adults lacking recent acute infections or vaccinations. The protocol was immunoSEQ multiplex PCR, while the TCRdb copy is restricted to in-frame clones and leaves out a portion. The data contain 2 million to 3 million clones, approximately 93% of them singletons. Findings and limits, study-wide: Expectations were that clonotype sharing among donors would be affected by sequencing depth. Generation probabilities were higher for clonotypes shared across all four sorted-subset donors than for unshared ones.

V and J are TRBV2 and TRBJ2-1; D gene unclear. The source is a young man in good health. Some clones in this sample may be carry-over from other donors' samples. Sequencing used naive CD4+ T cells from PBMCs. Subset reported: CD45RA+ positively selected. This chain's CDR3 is CASSRQSSYNEQFF. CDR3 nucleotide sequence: TGTGCCAGCTCTCGGCAGAGCTCCTACAATGAGCAGTTCTTC.